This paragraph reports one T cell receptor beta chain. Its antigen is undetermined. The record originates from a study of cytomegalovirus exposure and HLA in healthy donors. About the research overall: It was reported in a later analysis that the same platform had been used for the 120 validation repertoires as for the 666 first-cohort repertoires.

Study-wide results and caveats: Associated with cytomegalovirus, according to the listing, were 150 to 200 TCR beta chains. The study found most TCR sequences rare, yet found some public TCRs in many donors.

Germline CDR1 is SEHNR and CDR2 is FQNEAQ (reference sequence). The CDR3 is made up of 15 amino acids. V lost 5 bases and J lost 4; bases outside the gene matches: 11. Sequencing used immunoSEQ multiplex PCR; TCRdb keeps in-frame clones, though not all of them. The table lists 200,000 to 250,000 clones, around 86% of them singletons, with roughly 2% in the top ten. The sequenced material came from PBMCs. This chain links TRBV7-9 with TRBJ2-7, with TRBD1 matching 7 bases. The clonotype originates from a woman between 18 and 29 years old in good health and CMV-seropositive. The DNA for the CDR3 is TGTGCCAGCAGCCCCCGGGACAGTCCTTGGTACGAGCAGTACTTC. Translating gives CASSPRDSPWYEQYF.